Listed below are T cell receptor beta chains from one sample, sequenced in a study of technical replicates of blood from a few donors. Sequenced by immunoSEQ multiplex PCR; TCRdb stores in-frame clones only, minus some. Here the sample spans 70,000 to 95,000 clones, approximately 94% being singletons. Sequences were obtained from T cells isolated from PBMCs. The receptors stem from a human donor in good health. The CDR3 runs from the conserved cysteine through the conserved F or W. D genes are given only for firm matches. Where a row states a size, it is once, few, many or the class of an expanded clone; other rows omit it.

TGTGCCATCACTGATAGCGGGGGAAGCACAGATACGCAGTATTTT CAITDSGGSTDTQYF TRBD2 . TRBJ2-3 TRBV10-3
TGTGCCACCAGCAGACCCATCGGGGCCAACGTCCTGACTTTC CATSRPIGANVLTF . . TRBJ2-6 TRBV15
TGCGCCAGCAGCCAATTGGTAGCGACAGATACGCAGTATTTT CASSQLVATDTQYF . once TRBJ2-3 TRBV4-1
TGCGCCAGCAGCCCGGCAGGGGGCGCAGATTATGGCTACACCTTC CASSPAGGADYGYTF TRBD1 . TRBJ1-2 TRBV5-1
TGTGCCAGCAGTGGAAGGAGAACGCAGTATTTT CASSGRRTQYF . . TRBJ2-3 TRBV2
TGTGCCAGCAGCTTGTCCCCGGCAGGTCCCAGCAATCAGCCCCAGCATTTT CASSLSPAGPSNQPQHF . . TRBJ1-5 TRBV5-5
TGTGCCAGCAGTTTGAGACAGGGTCTTGATTCACCCCTCCACTTT CASSLRQGLDSPLHF TRBD1 . TRBJ1-6 TRBV27
TGCGCCAGCAGCTTAGCGGGAGGGAACACCGGGGAGCTGTTTTTT CASSLAGGNTGELFF TRBD2 . TRBJ2-2 TRBV5-1
TGCGCCAGCAGTGAAGGGGCAGGGGAAACAGATACGCAGTATTTT CASSEGAGETDTQYF . . TRBJ2-3 TRBV10-1
TGTGCTAGTGGTTTGGGTTCTTCTACCCAGCCCCAGCATTTT CASGLGSSTQPQHF . . TRBJ1-5 TRBV12-5
TGTGCCAGCAGCTTATCTCCGGGGGTCAACACTGAAGCTTTCTTT CASSLSPGVNTEAFF . . TRBJ1-1 TRBV7-3
TGCGCCAGCAGCTTGGCCCCACAGGCAGTTAATGAAAAACTGTTTTTT CASSLAPQAVNEKLFF . . TRBJ1-4 TRBV5-1
TGTGCCAGCACCCTGTTATGGACTAGCGGGAATAGGGAGCTGTTTTTT CASTLLWTSGNRELFF TRBD2 once TRBJ2-2 TRBV7-9
TGTGCCAGCAGCTTCGGTACTAACTATGGCTACACCTTC CASSFGTNYGYTF . . TRBJ1-2 TRBV7-9
TGTGCCACCAGCAGAGCCCCAGCGGGGGCCTACGAGCAGTACTTC CATSRAPAGAYEQYF TRBD2 . TRBJ2-7 TRBV15
TGTGCCCTCAGGAACCGTGAGCAGTTCTTC CALRNREQFF . once TRBJ2-1 TRBV7-9
TGTGCCAGCAGTCTTTTCCTTAACTCCTACGAGCAGTACTTC CASSLFLNSYEQYF . . TRBJ2-7 TRBV6-1
TGTGCCAGCAGTTACTCTTCTATGCGGACAGATACGCAGTATTTT CASSYSSMRTDTQYF . . TRBJ2-3 TRBV6-5
TGTGCCAGCAGCCTCATAGGGGGGACAGTCTCATACGAGCAGTACTTC CASSLIGGTVSYEQYF . . TRBJ2-7 TRBV28
TGTGCCAGCAGGGTTAGCTCTGGAAACACCATATATTTT CASRVSSGNTIYF . . TRBJ1-3 TRBV14
TGTGCCAGTGGACAGGCCTACGAGCAGTACTTC CASGQAYEQYF TRBD1 . TRBJ2-7 TRBV13
TGTGCCAGCAGCTTGGGCCGGGACTACGATGGCTACACCTTC CASSLGRDYDGYTF . . TRBJ1-2 TRBV5-5
TGTGCCACCAGTCTACCCGGGACACCTAGAAACAATGAGCAGTTCTTC CATSLPGTPRNNEQFF . . TRBJ2-1 TRBV15
TGTGCCAGCAGGGCACCGGGACAGGCTAATGAGCAGTTCTTC CASRAPGQANEQFF TRBD1 . TRBJ2-1 TRBV6-1
TGCAGCGTTGATTTTGACATGAACACTGAAGCTTTCTTT CSVDFDMNTEAFF . . TRBJ1-1 TRBV29-1
TGTGCCTCGTCCATACTTGTGTACGAGCAGTACTTC CASSILVYEQYF . . TRBJ2-7 TRBV5-5
TGTGCCGGGACGTATTTTAAGAGGACAGGGGGCGAGTACGAGCAGTACTTC CAGTYFKRTGGEYEQYF TRBD1 . TRBJ2-7 TRBV2
TGCGCCAGCAGTGAGTCAGAAGCGGGAGGTGATGAGCAGTTCTTC CASSESEAGGDEQFF TRBD2 . TRBJ2-1 TRBV10-1
TGTGCCAGTTCCTTTCGGGGATCTGGGACTGAAGCTTTCTTT CASSFRGSGTEAFF . few TRBJ1-1 TRBV19
TGCGCCAGCAGCCAAGGTACCGGGACAGACTCATTAACCACTAACTATGGCTACACCTTC CASSQGTGTDSLTTNYGYTF TRBD1 . TRBJ1-2 TRBV4-1
TGTGCCAGCTCACCACCGTCCCTAAGCGACTATGGCTACACCTTC CASSPPSLSDYGYTF . . TRBJ1-2 TRBV18
TGTGCCAGCAGCCCCCGGGCGGGCTACAATGAGCAGTTCTTC CASSPRAGYNEQFF . . TRBJ2-1 TRBV9
TGCAGCGGCGATCAGGGGGGCTATGGCTACACCTTC CSGDQGGYGYTF TRBD1 . TRBJ1-2 TRBV29-1
TGCAGCGTTGAAGACCCCCACCGACTAGCGGGTCACTCCTACAATGAGCAGTTCTTC CSVEDPHRLAGHSYNEQFF TRBD2 . TRBJ2-1 TRBV29-1
TGTGCCAGCAGCTTAGACAGCAATTCACCCCTCCACTTT CASSLDSNSPLHF . . TRBJ1-6 TRBV7-9
TGCGCCAGCAGCCAAGGTTTGTCGGGGAACCCCTACGAGCAGTACTTC CASSQGLSGNPYEQYF . . TRBJ2-7 TRBV4-1
TGTGCCAGCAGCTTATCGGTGACAGCTCCGACCATAAACGGGGAGCTGTTTTTT CASSLSVTAPTINGELFF . . TRBJ2-2 TRBV7-2
TGCGCCAGCACCGAGATAGGACTAGTCTACGAGCAGTACTTC CASTEIGLVYEQYF TRBD2 . TRBJ2-7 TRBV10-2
TGTGCCAGCAGCTCGGGACTAGCGGGCACAGATACGCAGTATTTT CASSSGLAGTDTQYF TRBD2 . TRBJ2-3 TRBV11-2
TGTGCCAGCAGTTTAATCCTAGCGGGATCCTACGAGCAGTACTTC CASSLILAGSYEQYF TRBD2 . TRBJ2-7 TRBV28
TGTGCCAGCAGCCAAGGACTAGCGGGGCTCAATGAGCAGTTCTTC CASSQGLAGLNEQFF TRBD2 . TRBJ2-1 TRBV7-3
TGTGCCAGTAGTCATCGCTCGGGAGCGCCCGATACGCAGTATTTT CASSHRSGAPDTQYF . . TRBJ2-3 TRBV19
TGTGCCAGCAGTTACTCGGCTAGCGGGAGTGGGTACATTCAGTACTTC CASSYSASGSGYIQYF TRBD2 once TRBJ2-4 TRBV6-5
TGTGCCAGTAGCGTTGGGACTGAACTCTACGAGCAGTACTTC CASSVGTELYEQYF . . TRBJ2-7 TRBV19
TGTGCCAGCAGCTTGGTGGCAGGGGAGCTAGGGGAGCAGTACTTC CASSLVAGELGEQYF . few TRBJ2-7 TRBV5-6
TGTGCCAGCAGCGCGAGGGACACCCCTGAAGCTTTCTTT CASSARDTPEAFF . . TRBJ1-1 TRBV9
TGCGCCAGCAGCTCACCTGATCCGCTAGCGGGGGGCACGAACACCGGGGAGCTGTTTTTT CASSSPDPLAGGTNTGELFF TRBD2 . TRBJ2-2 TRBV5-1
TGTGCCAGTAGTATCTCGGGGAGAACCTACAATGAGCAGTTCTTC CASSISGRTYNEQFF . . TRBJ2-1 TRBV19
TGTGCCAGCAGCTTACGGGGGGAGAATGAAAAACTGTTTTTT CASSLRGENEKLFF . . TRBJ1-4 TRBV11-3
TGTGCCAGCAGTGTGTTTGGGGGAGGGTCCGGGGAGCTGTTTTTT CASSVFGGGSGELFF TRBD2 . TRBJ2-2 TRBV25-1
TGTGCCAGCAGCGGGGAGTTTGAGGGCGAGCAGTACTTC CASSGEFEGEQYF . . TRBJ2-7 TRBV27
TGTGCCAGCAGCTTATCTGCGGGAAATGAAAAACTGTTTTTT CASSLSAGNEKLFF . . TRBJ1-4 TRBV7-9
TGCAGCGTTGTGGCTTCAATCGAAGCTTTCTTT CSVVASIEAFF . once TRBJ1-1 TRBV29-1
TGTGCCAGCAGCGTAGGACTAGCGGGGACCACAGATACGCAGTATTTT CASSVGLAGTTDTQYF TRBD2 . TRBJ2-3 TRBV9
TGTGCCAGCAGTATGAGCTCCTACAATGAGCAGTTCTTC CASSMSSYNEQFF . . TRBJ2-1 TRBV27
TGTGCCACCAGCCCGTTTGACAATCAGGGCAAGAACACTGAAGCTTTCTTT CATSPFDNQGKNTEAFF . . TRBJ1-1 TRBV15
TGTGCCAGTACGGACTTAGCGAACACCGGGGAGCTGTTTTTT CASTDLANTGELFF . few TRBJ2-2 TRBV19